One T cell receptor (beta chain) is described in this entry. Per germline, CDR1 SGDLS and CDR2 YYNGEE. The CDR3 extends over 14 amino acids. Trimming stripped 4 bases from V and 2 bases from J, with 12 bases between. The sample is drawn from a study of Ad26.COV2.S vaccination and SARS-CoV-2 variants. Study-wide context: The vaccine Ad26.COV2.S was put into the muscle once, or twice with 56 days between.

The treatment is: some 19 received Ad26.COV2.S at low or high dose, single or two shots; about 5 received placebo; per-sample allocation not given. Sampling was performed 63 days after the first vaccine or placebo injection. The vaccine antigen was prefusion-stabilized Wuhan SARS-CoV-2 spike. Assay used: immunoSEQ multiplex PCR; TCRdb lists only in-frame clones, some missing. The sample has about 450,000 clones; 80% to 90% are singletons. This chain uses TRBV9 with TRBJ1-1; D is ambiguous. Specimen: peripheral blood, collected in a trial of Ad26.COV2.S vaccine versus placebo. This sequence was found in a person between 18 and 60 years old who received the Ad26.COV2.S COVID-19 vaccine or a placebo. The CDR3: CASSLGAHNTEAFF. The CDR3, as DNA: TGTGCCAGCAGCCTGGGCGCTCATAACACTGAAGCTTTCTTT.